A single sample is the source of the 19 T cell receptor beta chains below, sequenced in a study of human T cells and chemical hapten exposure. MiXCR was run by TCRdb on the RACE reads, yielding one entry per CDR3 protein. The sample shows 330,000 or so distinct CDR3 sequences, around 6% of them seen only once. Time point reported: patch test 2, 6 weeks after DPC sensitization. The treatment denotes: therapeutic diphenylcyclopropenone sensitization with weekly scalp DPC. Sequencing was performed on whole blood, taken in connection with sensitization to the hapten diphenylcyclopropenone (DPC). The receptor source for this set is a woman between 18 and 29 years old with alopecia areata. Some clones in this sample may be carry-over from other donors' samples.

This clonotype was recorded many times. CDR3 DNA sequence: TGTGCTAGTGGTTTGGTAACCGGGATAAAACCCGGGACAGGGGTCACAGATACGCAGTATTTT. Amino acids: CASGLVTGIKPGTGVTDTQYF. The V and J genes are TRBV12-5 and TRBJ2-3, with 10 bases that match TRBD1. V was pared by 0 bases and J by 2 bases, with 17 bases of the junction left unmatched. Germline V CDR1 and CDR2: LGHNT, FRNRAP. The CDR3 covers 21 residues.

The rearrangement joins TRBV7-2 to TRBJ2-2; D gene ambiguous. Trimming removed 0 bases from V and 6 bases from J, with 5 bases in between. The V gene's germline CDR1 is SGHTA and CDR2 FQGNSA. This CDR3 comprises 13 residues. Here the CDR3 DNA reads TGTGCCAGCAGCTTAGCGAATCCCGGGGAGCTGTTTTTT. Its protein product is CASSLANPGELFF. Based on the CDR3 plus reference TRBV7-2 and TRBJ2-2, the full variable domain is GAGVSQSPSNKVTEKGKDVELRCDPISGHTALYWYRQSLGQGLEFLIYFQGNSAPDKSGLPSDRFSAERTGGSVSTLTIQRTQQEDSAVYLCASSLANPGELFFGEGSRLTVL.

This clonotype appeared many times. DNA of the CDR3: TGCAGTGCTAGTGGGGACAGGGGGAAACATTTT. The encoded protein is CSASGDRGKHF. This chain joins TRBV20-1 and TRBJ1-5, with 11 bases lining up with TRBD1. The germline V gene has CDR1 DFQATT and CDR2 SNEGSKA (reference sequence). The CDR3 covers 11 residues. Trimming removed 3 bases from V and 16 bases from J; junction bases left unmatched: 5.

This clonotype was picked up a small number of times. This chain links TRBV5-1 with TRBJ1-2; 10 nucleotides line up with TRBD1. The CDR3 contains 18 residues. Looked up from germline, CDR1 is SGHRS and CDR2 is YFSETQ. V dropped 3 bases and J dropped 6; count of bases not matched to a gene: 17. CDR3 DNA sequence: TGCGCCAGCAGCTCTTCACCGGGACAGGGGTTTGAGGAGGATGGCTACACCTTC. As protein: CASSSSPGQGFEEDGYTF.

This clonotype was counted many times. The chain combines TRBV5-1 with TRBJ2-1, with 11 bases aligning to TRBD2. This CDR3 has 16 amino acids. V dropped 0 bases and J dropped 8; count of bases not matched to a gene: 7. Germline CDR1 is SGHRS and CDR2 is YFSETQ. CDR3 sequence: CASSLAGTSGLDEQFF. The CDR3 nucleotides are TGCGCCAGCAGCTTGGCCGGGACTAGCGGACTAGATGAGCAGTTCTTC. The variable domain in full, with the rest retrieved from reference TRBV5-1 and TRBJ2-1, is KAGVTQTPRYLIKTRGQQVTLSCSPISGHRSVSWYQQTPGQGLQFLFEYFSETQRNKGNFPGRFSGRQFSNSRSEMNVSTLELGDSALYLCASSLAGTSGLDEQFFGPGTRLTVL.

This clonotype was seen repeatedly, ten times or more. J is TRBJ2-1 and V is TRBV7-2; D is undetermined. This CDR3 spans 15 amino acids. Germline assignment: CDR1 SGHTA and CDR2 FQGNSA. Trimming cost V 5 bases and J 0 bases, with 11 bases left between them. Written as DNA, the CDR3 is TGTGCCAGCAGCCCAGGAGACCGCTCCTACAATGAGCAGTTCTTC. Protein: CASSPGDRSYNEQFF.

This clonotype was counted ten times or more. The rearrangement uses TRBV25-1 and TRBJ2-3, with D possibly TRBD2 on 6 matching bases. Germline V lookup: CDR1 MGHDK, CDR2 SYGVNS. V gave up 7 bases and J gave up 1 base, with 9 bases separating them. The CDR3 has 13 amino acids. CDR3 DNA sequence: TGTGCCAGCACCGGGGGACGCACAGATACGCAGTATTTT. As protein: CASTGGRTDTQYF.

This clonotype was seen repeatedly, ten times or more. The chain joins TRBV29-1 to TRBJ2-2; D possibly corresponds to TRBD2 (6 bases). The CDR3 is made up of 15 amino acids. Trimming stripped 3 bases from V and 1 base from J, with 12 bases between. The V gene's germline CDR1 is SQVTM and CDR2 ANQGSEA. CDR3 protein: CSVDLAGRNTGELFF. As DNA, the CDR3 is TGCAGCGTTGATTTGGCGGGGCGGAACACCGGGGAGCTGTTTTTT.

Ten or more counts support this clonotype. V and J are TRBV18 and TRBJ1-6; D is ambiguous. The CDR3 sequence is 13 residues long. The V gene's germline CDR1 is KGHSH and CDR2 LQKENI. V lost 1 base, J lost 12 bases, and 10 bases lay in between. The CDR3 region has the DNA TGTGCCAGCTCACCACGGGGTTCTGAACCCCTCCACTTT. Amino acids: CASSPRGSEPLHF. Together with reference TRBV18 and TRBJ1-6, the CDR3 gives the full variable domain: NAGVMQNPRHLVRRRGQEARLRCSPMKGHSHVYWYRQLPEEGLKFMVYLQKENIIDESGMPKERFSAEFPKEGPSILRIQQVVRGDSAAYFCASSPRGSEPLHFGNGTRLTVT.

This clonotype showed up just a few times. The V and J genes are TRBV12-3 or TRBV12-4 and TRBJ1-1; TRBD1 is a possible D gene (6 bases). The V and J ends lost 5 bases and 3 bases respectively, with 16 bases between them. The CDR3 loop spans 15 amino acids. CDR3 coding DNA: TGTGCCAGCAGTCGTACCCCCGGGACACACACTGAAGCTTTCTTT. This codes for CASSRTPGTHTEAFF.

There are many counts of this clonotype. The chain combines TRBV20-1 with TRBJ2-7; no firm D call. Germline V gene data show CDR1 as DFQATT and CDR2 as SNEGSKA (reference sequence). V lost 0 bases, J lost 2 bases, and 11 bases lay in between. The CDR3 totals 14 residues. CDR3 sequence reads: CSARDEAPTYEQYF. CDR3 in DNA: TGCAGTGCTAGAGATGAGGCCCCTACCTACGAGCAGTACTTC.

The V gene is TRBV4-2, the J gene TRBJ2-7, with TRBD1 identical over 10 bases. J was trimmed by 5 bases and V by 8 bases; bases with no gene match: 9. Germline CDR1 and CDR2: LGHNA and YNFKEQ. This CDR3 spans 14 amino acids. The CDR3 spells CASSRMTGGNEQYF. The CDR3, as DNA: TGTGCCAGCTCCCGGATGACAGGGGGCAACGAGCAGTACTTC.

This clonotype was recorded a few times. This chain joins TRBV11-2 and TRBJ2-1; D may be TRBD1 or TRBD2 (6 bases each). V lost 1 base and J lost 8, with 21 bases in between. This CDR3 is 17 amino acids long. Germline V gene lookup returns CDR1 SGHAT and CDR2 FQNNGV. The CDR3 is CASSLGYGGAGNDEQFF. The CDR3 DNA reads TGTGCCAGCAGCTTAGGATACGGGGGCGCCGGGAATGATGAGCAGTTCTTC.

The chain uses TRBV5-5 and TRBJ2-1; 7 bases line up with TRBD2. The junction had 6 bases not matched to a gene; V was cut back by 4 bases and J by 2 bases. The CDR3 sequence is 15 residues long. CDR1 is SGHKS and CDR2 is YYEKEE in the germline V gene (reference sequence). The CDR3 protein is CASSPRGSTYNEQFF. CDR3 coding DNA: TGTGCCAGCAGCCCGCGGGGGTCCACCTACAATGAGCAGTTCTTC.

The CDR3 loop is CASSFLDRDETQYF. CDR3 nucleotide sequence: TGCGCCAGCAGCTTCCTGGACAGGGATGAAACCCAGTACTTC. V gene TRBV5-1 combines with J gene TRBJ2-5; 8 bases match TRBD1. CDR1 and CDR2 (germline): SGHRS, YFSETQ. V trimming: 2 bases; J trimming: 8 bases; junction bases outside the gene matches: 8. The CDR3 contains 14 residues.

This chain links TRBV7-9 with TRBJ2-5; D is unclear. The germline V gene has CDR1 SEHNR and CDR2 FQNEAQ (reference sequence). V was pared by 5 bases and J by 3 bases, with 10 bases between. This CDR3 has 13 amino acids. The CDR3 sequence is CASSPLTEETQYF. For the CDR3, the DNA is TGTGCCAGCAGCCCCCTGACGGAAGAGACCCAGTACTTC.

The chain recombines TRBV7-9 with TRBJ1-1; 9 nucleotides agree with TRBD1. Unmatched junction bases numbered 8, after V lost 5 bases and J lost 7 bases. Germline CDR1 reads SEHNR; CDR2 reads FQNEAQ (reference sequence). The CDR3 loop spans 14 amino acids. CDR3 nucleotides: TGTGCCAGCAGCGCAAACACAGGGGGCGGTGAAGCTTTCTTT. It translates to CASSANTGGGEAFF.

The table lists this clonotype with a few counts. V usage is TRBV29-1 and J usage is TRBJ1-1; D call uncertain. Germline values: CDR1 SQVTM, CDR2 ANQGSEA. V was pared by 3 bases and J by 2 bases, with 10 bases between. This CDR3 is built from 13 residues. The CDR3 protein is CSVEGQANTEAFF. DNA of the CDR3: TGCAGCGTTGAGGGCCAGGCCAACACTGAAGCTTTCTTT.

The rearrangement uses TRBV27 and TRBJ2-2; D not resolved. Trimming removed 5 bases at V and 4 bases at J, with 5 bases between. This CDR3 comprises 12 residues. The germline CDR1 and CDR2 sequences are MNHEY and SMNVEV (reference sequence). CDR3 DNA: TGTGCCAGCAGTCCTTCCACCGGGGAGCTGTTTTTT. It codes for CASSPSTGELFF.